Listed below are T cell receptor beta chains from one sample, sequenced in a study of T-cell reconstitution after alpha-beta-depleted transplantation in children. Via MiXCR, TCRdb re-called the PCR reads, giving one row per CDR3 protein. The sample has about 200,000 distinct CDR3 sequences, approximately 8.4% seen once; the top ten hold 35% to 45%. Here the sequenced sample was PBMCs, mostly from graft donor cells, taken 360 days after TCRalphabeta/CD19-depleted stem cell transplant. Every receptor here comes from a male patient between 2 and 10 years old who had a stem cell transplant for acute myeloid leukemia, so the T cells may come from the graft donor. Both conserved end residues are trimmed from each CDR3. The order of the fields is V gene, CDR3 protein.

>TRBV7-9
ASSPTSAGNEQF
>TRBV6-1
ASSGLKGAKLETQY
>TRBV11-2
ASRWTQGALSTDTQY
>TRBV2
AICRIRETQY
>TRBV20-1
SARRVASGNTIY
>TRBV9
ASSVRPGELF
>TRBV7-8
ASSLGWGRGPSNYGYT
>TRBV4-2
ASSQSPGTGAASGNTIY
>TRBV20-1
SAGGARGNNEQF
>TRBV27
ASSPGFDTLQGKLF
>TRBV7-2
ASSLGHRVSGETQY
>TRBV12-3/TRBV12-4
ASSRYNEQF
>TRBV7-6
ASSSETRTLTEAF
>TRBV3-1
ASSQDSGANVLT
>TRBV20-1
SAPRRGATDTQY
>TRBV7-3
ASSTGSDTQY